This record concerns one T cell receptor beta chain sequence. Other nucleotide sequences from this sample produce the same CDR3. The data belong to a study of CD8+ T cells in alopecia areata. Treatment reported: oral pan-JAK inhibitor, 5-10 mg twice daily. Reverse transcribed after extraction, RNA yielded cDNA as the sequencing template. Some clones are missing from TCRdb's copy, which holds only in-frame ones; the method was immunoSEQ multiplex PCR. The table shows 150,000 to 250,000 clones, with 58% occurring only once. Germline-derived CDR1 and CDR2 are SGHRS and YFSETQ. CDR3 size: 14 residues. Between the trimmed V and J ends, which lost 0 bases and 0 bases, there was a span of 5 bases.

The chain carries TRBV5-1 and TRBJ2-3, with D unclear. The source of this sequence is a human donor with alopecia areata. The material was CD4+ T cells sorted from blood, obtained at week 24, from a patient treated with tofacitinib. Written as DNA, the CDR3 is TGCGCCAGCAGCTTGGGGCTCAGCACAGATACGCAGTATTTT. It translates to CASSLGLSTDTQYF.